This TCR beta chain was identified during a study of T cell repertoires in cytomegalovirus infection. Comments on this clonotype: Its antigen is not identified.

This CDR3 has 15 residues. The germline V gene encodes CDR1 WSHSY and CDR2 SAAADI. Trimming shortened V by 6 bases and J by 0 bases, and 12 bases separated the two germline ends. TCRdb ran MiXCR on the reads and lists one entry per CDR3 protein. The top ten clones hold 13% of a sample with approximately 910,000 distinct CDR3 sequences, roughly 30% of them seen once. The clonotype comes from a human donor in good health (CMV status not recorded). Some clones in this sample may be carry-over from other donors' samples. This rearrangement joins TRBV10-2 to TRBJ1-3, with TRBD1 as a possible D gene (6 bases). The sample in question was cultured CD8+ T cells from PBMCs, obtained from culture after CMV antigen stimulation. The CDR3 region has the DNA TGCGCCAGCAGGGGGGGGGGCAACTCTGGAAACACCATATATTTT. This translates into CASRGGGNSGNTIYF.